These 2 T cell receptor beta chains share one sample of origin, sequenced in a study of CD8 T cells in Susac syndrome. Random hexamers were used to reverse transcribe the RNA input (0.5 to 1 ug). TCRdb recomputed calls from the immunoSEQ multiplex PCR reads with MiXCR, one row per CDR3 protein. The sample has tens of thousands of distinct CDR3 sequences; just over 95% are singletons. The sequenced sample consisted of CD4+ T cells from PBMCs. These receptors came from a human donor with multiple sclerosis.

V usage is TRBV3-1 and J usage is TRBJ2-7; D is unclear. The V gene lost 4 bases and the J gene lost 0 bases, with 13 bases spanning the gap. The CDR3 runs 15 residues. From germline, CDR1 is LGHDT and CDR2 YNNKEL (reference sequence). This CDR3 reads CASSPYSFSSYEQYF. In DNA, the CDR3 is TGTGCCAGCAGCCCCTATAGCTTCAGCTCCTACGAGCAGTACTTC.

This chain links TRBV4-1 with TRBJ1-2, with D maybe TRBD1 (5 bases). The CDR3 sequence is 14 residues long. CDR1 is MGHRA and CDR2 is YSYEKL in the germline V gene. The V end lost 4 bases, the J end lost 4 bases, and 13 bases lay between the germline ends. CDR3 loop: CASSRGTVAYGYTF. The CDR3, as DNA: TGCGCCAGCAGCCGAGGGACGGTCGCCTATGGCTACACCTTC.